The clone carrying this T cell receptor beta chain appeared many times. What it recognizes is unknown. Arm-PCR with iRepertoire HTBI primers amplified the CDR3 regions for these TCR beta libraries. Each CDR3 protein gets one entry after TCRdb re-called the multiplex PCR reads with MiXCR. The data show hundreds of thousands of distinct CDR3 sequences, around 30% seen once. The CDR3 has 16 amino acids. After removal of 1 base from V and 7 bases from J, the junction contained 11 bases not matched to a gene. CDR1 is MNHEY, CDR2 SMNVEV, per germline (reference sequence). Time point noted: persistent/refractory GD, antithyroid drugs over 5 years with positive TRAb. After RNA was extracted from PBMCs, the TCR library was made from it. The sample comes from a study of regulatory T cells in long-lasting Graves disease. Findings and caveats of the study: Preferential use of TRBV28, TRBJ1-2 and TRBJ2-5 was seen in persistent disease. Clonotypes that were public and shared totalled approximately 3,000 in persistent patients versus about a thousand in new patients.

The chain recombines TRBV27 with TRBJ2-7; 9 bases are a match to TRBD1. The clonotype was recovered from a female donor with Graves disease. The sample consisted of peripheral blood mononuclear cells (PBMCs), taken when the disease was refractory, from a patient treated with antithyroid drugs. The CDR3 here is CASSLWTGTGLGEQYF. CDR3 nucleotides: TGTGCCAGCAGTTTATGGACCGGGACAGGGTTGGGAGAGCAGTACTTC.